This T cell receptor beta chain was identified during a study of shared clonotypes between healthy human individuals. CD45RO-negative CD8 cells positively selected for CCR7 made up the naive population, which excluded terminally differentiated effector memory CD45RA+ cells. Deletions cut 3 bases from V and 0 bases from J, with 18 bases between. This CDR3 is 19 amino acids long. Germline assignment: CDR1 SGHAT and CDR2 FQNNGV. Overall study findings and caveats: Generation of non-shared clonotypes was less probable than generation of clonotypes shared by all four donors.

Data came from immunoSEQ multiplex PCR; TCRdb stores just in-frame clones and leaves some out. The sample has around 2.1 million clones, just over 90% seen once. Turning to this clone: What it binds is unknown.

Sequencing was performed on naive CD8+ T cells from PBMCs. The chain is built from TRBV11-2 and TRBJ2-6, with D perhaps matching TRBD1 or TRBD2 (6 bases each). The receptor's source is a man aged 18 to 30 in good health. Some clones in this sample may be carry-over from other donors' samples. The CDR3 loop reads CASSFGGRSLNSGANVLTF. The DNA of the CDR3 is TGTGCCAGCAGCTTTGGGGGGCGGTCCCTAAACTCTGGGGCCAACGTCCTGACTTTC. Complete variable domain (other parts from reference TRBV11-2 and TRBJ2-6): EAGVAQSPRYKIIEKRQSVAFWCNPISGHATLYWYQQILGQGPKLLIQFQNNGVVDDSQLPKDRFSAERLKGVDSTLKIQPAKLEDSAVYLCASSFGGRSLNSGANVLTFGAGSRLTVL.